The source of this T cell receptor (beta chain) is a study of blood T cell repertoires in COVID-19. About the study: The study drew acute and convalescent COVID-19 samples from the United States, Italy and Spain.

Authors' analysis steps: How many nucleated cells were present was estimated from reference gene primer amplification. Assay: immunoSEQ multiplex PCR; the TCRdb copy retains only in-frame clones and omits some. V and J calls and clone size are given by that table; D and trimming were obtained from the DNA. The table records around 60,000 clones, nearly 90% of them present only once. Germline V gene data show CDR1 as SGHVS and CDR2 as FQNEAQ. V gave up 5 bases and J gave up 2 bases; unmatched junction bases: 13. This CDR3 is built from 19 residues. This sequence was found in a middle-aged man with active COVID-19. Sequencing was carried out using peripheral blood. This chain uses TRBV7-8 with TRBJ2-4; 12 nucleotides match TRBD1. CDR3 amino acids: CASSRGTGGAGGPKNIQYF. The CDR3 DNA reads TGTGCCAGCAGCCGAGGGACAGGGGGCGCAGGGGGCCCCAAAAACATTCAGTACTTC.